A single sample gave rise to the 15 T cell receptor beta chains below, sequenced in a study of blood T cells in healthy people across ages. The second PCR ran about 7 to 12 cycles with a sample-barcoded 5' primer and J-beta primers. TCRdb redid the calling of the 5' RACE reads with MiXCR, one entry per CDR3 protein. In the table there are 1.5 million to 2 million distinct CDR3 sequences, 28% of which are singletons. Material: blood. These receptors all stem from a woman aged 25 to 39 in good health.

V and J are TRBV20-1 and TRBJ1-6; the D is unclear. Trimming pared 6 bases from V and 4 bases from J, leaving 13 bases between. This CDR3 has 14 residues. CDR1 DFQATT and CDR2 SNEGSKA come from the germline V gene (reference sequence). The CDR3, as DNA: TGCAGTGCCCCGGCGCCCGGATATAATTCACCCCTCCACTTT. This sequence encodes CSAPAPGYNSPLHF.

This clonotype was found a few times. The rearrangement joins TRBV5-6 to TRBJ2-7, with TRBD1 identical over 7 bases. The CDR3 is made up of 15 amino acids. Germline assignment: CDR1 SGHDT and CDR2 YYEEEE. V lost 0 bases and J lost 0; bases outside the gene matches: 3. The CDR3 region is CASSLGGTASYEQYF. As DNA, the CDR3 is TGTGCCAGCAGCTTGGGGGGGACAGCCTCCTACGAGCAGTACTTC. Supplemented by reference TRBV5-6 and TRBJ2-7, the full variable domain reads DAGVTQSPTHLIKTRGQQVTLRCSPKSGHDTVSWYQQALGQGPQFIFQYYEEEERQRGNFPDRFSGHQFPNYSSELNVNALLLGDSALYLCASSLGGTASYEQYFGPGTRLTVT.

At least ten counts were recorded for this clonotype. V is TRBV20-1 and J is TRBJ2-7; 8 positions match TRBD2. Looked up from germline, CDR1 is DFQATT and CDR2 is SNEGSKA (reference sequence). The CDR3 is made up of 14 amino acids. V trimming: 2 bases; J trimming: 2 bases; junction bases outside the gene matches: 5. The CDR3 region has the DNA TGCAGTGCTAGAATCAGCGGGGGCCCCTACGAGCAGTACTTC. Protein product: CSARISGGPYEQYF.

The CDR3 sequence: CSARVADGANVLTF. CDR3 sequence (DNA): TGCAGTGCTAGAGTGGCAGATGGGGCCAACGTCCTGACTTTC. V usage is TRBV20-1 and J usage is TRBJ2-6; D uncertain. The CDR3 consists of 14 residues. The V end was cut by 1 base, the J end by 3 bases, with 7 bases between. The germline V gene has CDR1 DFQATT and CDR2 SNEGSKA (reference sequence).

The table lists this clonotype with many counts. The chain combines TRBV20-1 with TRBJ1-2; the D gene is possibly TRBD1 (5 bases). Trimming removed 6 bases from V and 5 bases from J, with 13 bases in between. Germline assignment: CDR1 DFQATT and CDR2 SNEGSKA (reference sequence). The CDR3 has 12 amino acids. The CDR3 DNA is TGCAGTGCAGCCACAGGATCGTATGGCTACACCTTC. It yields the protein CSAATGSYGYTF.

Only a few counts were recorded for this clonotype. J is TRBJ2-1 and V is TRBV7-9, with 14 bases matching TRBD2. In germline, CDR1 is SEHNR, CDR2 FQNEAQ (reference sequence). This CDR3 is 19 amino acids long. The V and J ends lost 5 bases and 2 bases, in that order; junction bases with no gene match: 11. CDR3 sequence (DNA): TGTGCCAGCAGCCTTCGACGGACTAGCGGGAGGCTCCCCTACAATGAGCAGTTCTTC. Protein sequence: CASSLRRTSGRLPYNEQFF.

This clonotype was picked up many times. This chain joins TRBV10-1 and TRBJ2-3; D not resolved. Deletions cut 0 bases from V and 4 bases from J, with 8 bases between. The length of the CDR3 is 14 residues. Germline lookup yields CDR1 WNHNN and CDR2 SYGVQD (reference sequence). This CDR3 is CASSESSESDTQYF. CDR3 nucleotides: TGCGCCAGCAGTGAGTCGTCGGAATCAGATACGCAGTATTTT.

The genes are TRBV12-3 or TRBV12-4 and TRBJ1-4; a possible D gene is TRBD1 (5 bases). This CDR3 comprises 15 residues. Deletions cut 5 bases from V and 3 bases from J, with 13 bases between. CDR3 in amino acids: CASSDPGQANEKLFF. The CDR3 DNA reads TGTGCCAGCAGTGACCCGGGGCAGGCTAATGAAAAACTGTTTTTT.

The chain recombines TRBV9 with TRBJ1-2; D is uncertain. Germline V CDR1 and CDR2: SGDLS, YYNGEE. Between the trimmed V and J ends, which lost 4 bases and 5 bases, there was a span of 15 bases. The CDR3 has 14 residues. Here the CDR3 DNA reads TGTGCCAGCAGCCCGACCCTGGAGCGGTATGGCTACACCTTC. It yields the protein CASSPTLERYGYTF.

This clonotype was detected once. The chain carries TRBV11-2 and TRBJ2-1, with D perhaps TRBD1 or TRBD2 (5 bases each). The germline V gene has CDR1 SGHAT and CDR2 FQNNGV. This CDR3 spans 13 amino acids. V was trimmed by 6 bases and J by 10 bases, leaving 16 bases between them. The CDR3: CASSVEGPGEQFF. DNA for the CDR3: TGTGCCAGCAGTGTAGAGGGACCAGGGGAGCAGTTCTTC.

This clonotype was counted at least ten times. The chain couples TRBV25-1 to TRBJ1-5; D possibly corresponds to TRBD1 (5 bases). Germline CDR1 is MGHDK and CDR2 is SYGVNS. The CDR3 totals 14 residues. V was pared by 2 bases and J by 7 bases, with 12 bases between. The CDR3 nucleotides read TGTGCCAGCAGTGAAGGATCCCGGGACCAGCCCCAGCATTTT. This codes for CASSEGSRDQPQHF.

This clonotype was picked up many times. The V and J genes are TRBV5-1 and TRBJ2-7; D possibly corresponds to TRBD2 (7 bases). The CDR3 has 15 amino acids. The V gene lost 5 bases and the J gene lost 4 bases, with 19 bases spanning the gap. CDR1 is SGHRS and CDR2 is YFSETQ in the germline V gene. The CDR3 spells CASSPEAGAFYEQYF. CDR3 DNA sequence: TGCGCCAGCAGTCCCGAGGCGGGGGCGTTTTACGAGCAGTACTTC.

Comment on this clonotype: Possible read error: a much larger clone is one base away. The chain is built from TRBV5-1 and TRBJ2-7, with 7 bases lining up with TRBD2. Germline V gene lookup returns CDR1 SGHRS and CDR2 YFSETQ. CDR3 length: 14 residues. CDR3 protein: CASGRGDQSYKQYF. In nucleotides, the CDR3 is TGCGCCAGCGGGAGGGGCGACCAGAGCTACAAGCAGTACTTC.

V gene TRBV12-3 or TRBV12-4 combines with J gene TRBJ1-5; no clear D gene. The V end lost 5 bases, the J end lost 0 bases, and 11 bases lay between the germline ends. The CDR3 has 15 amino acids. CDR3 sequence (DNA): TGTGCCAGCAGTAGTTGGCAGAATAGCAATCAGCCCCAGCATTTT. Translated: CASSSWQNSNQPQHF.

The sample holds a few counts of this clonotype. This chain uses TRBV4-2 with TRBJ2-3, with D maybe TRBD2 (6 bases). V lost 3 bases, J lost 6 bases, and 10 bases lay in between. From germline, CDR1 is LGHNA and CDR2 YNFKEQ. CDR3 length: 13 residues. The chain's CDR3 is CASSQVEGDTQYF. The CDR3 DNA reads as TGTGCCAGCAGCCAGGTGGAGGGGGATACGCAGTATTTT.